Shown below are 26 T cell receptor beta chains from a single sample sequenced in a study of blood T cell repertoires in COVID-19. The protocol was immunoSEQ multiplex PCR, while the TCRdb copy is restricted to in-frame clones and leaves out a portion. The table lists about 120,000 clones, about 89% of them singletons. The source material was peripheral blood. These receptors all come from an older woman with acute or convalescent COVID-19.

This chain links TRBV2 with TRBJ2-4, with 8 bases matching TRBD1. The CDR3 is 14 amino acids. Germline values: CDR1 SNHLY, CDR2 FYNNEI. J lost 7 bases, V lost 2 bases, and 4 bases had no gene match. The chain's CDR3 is CASSERTGLNIQYF. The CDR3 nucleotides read TGTGCCAGCAGTGAACGGACAGGGTTGAACATTCAGTACTTC.

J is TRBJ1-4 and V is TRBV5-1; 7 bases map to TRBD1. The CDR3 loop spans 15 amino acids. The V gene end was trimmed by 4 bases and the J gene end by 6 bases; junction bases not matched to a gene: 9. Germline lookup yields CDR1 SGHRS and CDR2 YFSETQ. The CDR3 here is CASSLQDRRDEKLFF. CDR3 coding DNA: TGCGCCAGCAGCCTTCAGGACAGGAGGGATGAAAAACTGTTTTTT.

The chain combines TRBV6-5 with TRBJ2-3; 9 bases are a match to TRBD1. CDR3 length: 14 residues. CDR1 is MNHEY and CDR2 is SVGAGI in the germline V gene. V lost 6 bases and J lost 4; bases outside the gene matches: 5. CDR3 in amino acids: CASRAGQGPDTQYF. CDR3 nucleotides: TGTGCCAGCAGGGCGGGACAGGGCCCAGATACGCAGTATTTT.

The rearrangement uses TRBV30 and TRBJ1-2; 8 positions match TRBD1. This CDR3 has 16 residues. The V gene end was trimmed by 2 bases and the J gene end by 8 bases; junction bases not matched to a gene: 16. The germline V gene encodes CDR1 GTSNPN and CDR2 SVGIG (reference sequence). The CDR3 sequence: CAWSREAGGARSGYTF. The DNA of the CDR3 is TGTGCCTGGAGTCGGGAGGCAGGGGGCGCGAGGAGCGGCTACACCTTC.

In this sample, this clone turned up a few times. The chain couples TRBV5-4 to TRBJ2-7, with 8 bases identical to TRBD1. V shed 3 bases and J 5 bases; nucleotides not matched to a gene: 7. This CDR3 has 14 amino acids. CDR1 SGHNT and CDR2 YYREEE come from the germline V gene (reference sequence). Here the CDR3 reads CASSSGQGQDEQYF. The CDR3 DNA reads TGTGCCAGCAGCTCCGGACAGGGACAGGACGAGCAGTACTTC.

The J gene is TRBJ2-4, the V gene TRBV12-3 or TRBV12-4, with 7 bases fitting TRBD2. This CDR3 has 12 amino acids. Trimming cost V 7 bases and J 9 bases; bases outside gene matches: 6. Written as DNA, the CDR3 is TGTGCCAGCACTTGGGGGGGAGGCATTCAGTACTTC. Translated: CASTWGGGIQYF.

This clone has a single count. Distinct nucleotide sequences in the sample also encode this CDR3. CDR3 nucleotides: TGTGCCAGCAACAGGGGTACCGGGGAGCTGTTTTTT. Translated: CASNRGTGELFF. V usage is TRBV2 and J usage is TRBJ2-2; 7 nucleotides agree with TRBD1. The V and J ends lost 7 bases and 5 bases, in that order; junction bases with no gene match: 1. Germline CDR1 SNHLY, CDR2 FYNNEI. This CDR3 has 12 amino acids.

CDR3 in DNA: TGTGCCAGCAGAGGCGGGGGTTCCTACGAGCAGTACTTC. Protein product: CASRGGGSYEQYF. The genes are TRBV2 and TRBJ2-7; TRBD2 matches at 7 bases. The CDR3 sequence is 13 residues long. Germline V CDR1 and CDR2: SNHLY, FYNNEI. V gave up 6 bases and J gave up 1 base; unmatched junction bases: 3.

The CDR3 region has the DNA TGTGCCAGCAGTTTTGCGCAGAACACTGAAGCTTTCTTT. Its protein is CASSFAQNTEAFF. The chain combines TRBV28 with TRBJ1-1; unclear D gene. Germline-derived CDR1 and CDR2 are MDHEN and SYDVKM. The CDR3 has 13 residues. Trimming left V 3 bases short and J 1 base short, with 6 bases between.

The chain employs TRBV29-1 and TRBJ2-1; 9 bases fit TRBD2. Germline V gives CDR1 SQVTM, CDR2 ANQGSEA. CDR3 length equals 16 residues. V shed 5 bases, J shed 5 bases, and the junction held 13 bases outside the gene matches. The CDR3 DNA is TGCAGCGTTCCTGCGTGGAGCGGGGGGAGTAACAATGAGCAGTTCTTC. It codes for CSVPAWSGGSNNEQFF.

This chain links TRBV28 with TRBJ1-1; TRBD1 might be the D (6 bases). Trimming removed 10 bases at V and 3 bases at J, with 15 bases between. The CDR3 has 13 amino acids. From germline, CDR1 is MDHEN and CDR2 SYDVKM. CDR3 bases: TGTGCCACTCTTGGGGGCGCTTACACTGAAGCTTTCTTT. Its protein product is CATLGGAYTEAFF.

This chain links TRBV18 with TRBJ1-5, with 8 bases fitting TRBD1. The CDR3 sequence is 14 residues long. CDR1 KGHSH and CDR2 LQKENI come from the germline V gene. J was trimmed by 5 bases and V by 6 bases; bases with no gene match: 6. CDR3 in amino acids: CASSPGQGDQPQHF. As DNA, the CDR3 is TGTGCCAGCTCTCCCGGACAGGGAGATCAGCCCCAGCATTTT.

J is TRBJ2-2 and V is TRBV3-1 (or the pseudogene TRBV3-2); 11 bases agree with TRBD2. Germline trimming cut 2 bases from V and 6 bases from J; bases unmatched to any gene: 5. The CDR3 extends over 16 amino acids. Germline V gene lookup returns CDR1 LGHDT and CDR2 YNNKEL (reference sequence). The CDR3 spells CASSQSLAGGAGELFF. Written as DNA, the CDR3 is TGTGCCAGCAGCCAATCGCTAGCGGGGGGTGCCGGGGAGCTGTTTTTT.

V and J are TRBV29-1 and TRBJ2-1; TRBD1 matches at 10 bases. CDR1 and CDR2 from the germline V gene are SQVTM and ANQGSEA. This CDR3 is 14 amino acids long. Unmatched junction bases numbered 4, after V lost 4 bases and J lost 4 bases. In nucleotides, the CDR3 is TGCAGCGTTGGGGGGGACAGGGGATACAATGAGCAGTTCTTC. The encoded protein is CSVGGDRGYNEQFF.

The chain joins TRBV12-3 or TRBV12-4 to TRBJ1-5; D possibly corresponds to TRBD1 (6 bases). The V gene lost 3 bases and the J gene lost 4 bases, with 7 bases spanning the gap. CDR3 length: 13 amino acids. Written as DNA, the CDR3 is TGTGCCAGCAGTTTTGGGACAAATCAGCCCCAGCATTTT. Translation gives CASSFGTNQPQHF.

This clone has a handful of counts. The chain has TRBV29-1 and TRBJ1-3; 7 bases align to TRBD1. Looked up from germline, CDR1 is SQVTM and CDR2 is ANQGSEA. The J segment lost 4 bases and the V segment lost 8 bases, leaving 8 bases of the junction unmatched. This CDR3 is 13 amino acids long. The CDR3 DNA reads TGCAGCTCCCGGGACAGTGGGGGAAACACCATATATTTT. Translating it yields CSSRDSGGNTIYF. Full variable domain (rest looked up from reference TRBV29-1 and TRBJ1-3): SAVISQKPSRDICQRGTSLTIQCQVDSQVTMMFWYRQQPGQSLTLIATANQGSEATYESGFVIDKFPISRPNLTFSTLTVSNMSPEDSSIYLCSSRDSGGNTIYFGEGSWLTVV.

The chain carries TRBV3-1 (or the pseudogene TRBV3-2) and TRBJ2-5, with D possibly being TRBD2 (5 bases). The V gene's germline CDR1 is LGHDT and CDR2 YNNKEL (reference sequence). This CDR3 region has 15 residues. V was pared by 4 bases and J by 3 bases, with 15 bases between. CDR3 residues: CASSPLGAAKETQYF. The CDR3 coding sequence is TGTGCCAGCAGCCCTCTGGGAGCGGCAAAAGAGACCCAGTACTTC.

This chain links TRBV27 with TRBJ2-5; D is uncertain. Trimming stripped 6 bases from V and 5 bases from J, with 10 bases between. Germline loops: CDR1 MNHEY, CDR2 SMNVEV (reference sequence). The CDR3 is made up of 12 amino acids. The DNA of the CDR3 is TGTGCCAGCAGAGCCCCTACGGAGACCCAGTACTTC. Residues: CASRAPTETQYF.

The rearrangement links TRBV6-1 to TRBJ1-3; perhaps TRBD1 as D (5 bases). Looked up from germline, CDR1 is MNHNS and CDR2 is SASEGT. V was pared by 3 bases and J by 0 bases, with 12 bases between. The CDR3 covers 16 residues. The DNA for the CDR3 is TGTGCCAGCAGTGACCTAGGGGCACACTCTGGAAACACCATATATTTT. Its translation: CASSDLGAHSGNTIYF.

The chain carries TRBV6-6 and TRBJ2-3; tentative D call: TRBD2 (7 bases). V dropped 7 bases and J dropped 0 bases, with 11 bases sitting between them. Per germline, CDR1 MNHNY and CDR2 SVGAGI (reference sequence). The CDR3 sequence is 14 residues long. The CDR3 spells CASKGGFSTDTQYF. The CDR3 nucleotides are TGTGCCAGCAAGGGGGGGTTTAGCACAGATACGCAGTATTTT.

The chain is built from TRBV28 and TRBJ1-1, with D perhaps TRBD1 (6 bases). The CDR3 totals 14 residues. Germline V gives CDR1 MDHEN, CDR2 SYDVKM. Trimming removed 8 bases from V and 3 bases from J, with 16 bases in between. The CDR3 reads CASEGGVVDTEAFF. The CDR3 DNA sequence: TGTGCCAGCGAGGGGGGGGTAGTGGACACTGAAGCTTTCTTT.

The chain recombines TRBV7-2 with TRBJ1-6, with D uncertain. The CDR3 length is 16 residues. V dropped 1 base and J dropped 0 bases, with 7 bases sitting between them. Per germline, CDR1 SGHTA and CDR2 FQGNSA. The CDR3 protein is CASSLDPSSYNSPLHF. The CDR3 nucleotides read TGTGCCAGCAGCTTAGACCCGAGCTCCTATAATTCACCCCTCCACTTT.

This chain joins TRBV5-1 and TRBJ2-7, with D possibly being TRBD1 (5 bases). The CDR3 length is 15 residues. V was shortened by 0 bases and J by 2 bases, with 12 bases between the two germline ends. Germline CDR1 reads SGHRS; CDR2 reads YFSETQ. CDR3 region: CASSLARQGPYEQYF. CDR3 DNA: TGCGCCAGCAGCTTGGCCCGTCAGGGCCCCTACGAGCAGTACTTC.

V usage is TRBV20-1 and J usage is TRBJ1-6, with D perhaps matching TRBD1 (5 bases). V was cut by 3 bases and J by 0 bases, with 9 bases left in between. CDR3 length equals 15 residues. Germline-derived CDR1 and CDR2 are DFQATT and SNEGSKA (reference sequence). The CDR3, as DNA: TGCAGTGCTAGTTACAGGAGCTCCTATAATTCACCCCTCCACTTT. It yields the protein CSASYRSSYNSPLHF.

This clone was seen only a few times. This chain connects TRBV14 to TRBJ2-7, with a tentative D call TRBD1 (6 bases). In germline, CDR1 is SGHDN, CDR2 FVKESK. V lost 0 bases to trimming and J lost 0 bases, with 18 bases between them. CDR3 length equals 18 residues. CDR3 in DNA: TGTGCCAGCAGCCAAGAATGGAGTGAGGGACACCTCTCCTACGAGCAGTACTTC. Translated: CASSQEWSEGHLSYEQYF.

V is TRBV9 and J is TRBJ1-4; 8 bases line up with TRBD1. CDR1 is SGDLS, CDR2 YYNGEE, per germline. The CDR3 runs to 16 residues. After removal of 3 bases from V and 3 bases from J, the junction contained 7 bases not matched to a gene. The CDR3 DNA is TGTGCCAGCAGCGCCCACTTGGACAGGGCTAATGAAAAACTGTTTTTT. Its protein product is CASSAHLDRANEKLFF.